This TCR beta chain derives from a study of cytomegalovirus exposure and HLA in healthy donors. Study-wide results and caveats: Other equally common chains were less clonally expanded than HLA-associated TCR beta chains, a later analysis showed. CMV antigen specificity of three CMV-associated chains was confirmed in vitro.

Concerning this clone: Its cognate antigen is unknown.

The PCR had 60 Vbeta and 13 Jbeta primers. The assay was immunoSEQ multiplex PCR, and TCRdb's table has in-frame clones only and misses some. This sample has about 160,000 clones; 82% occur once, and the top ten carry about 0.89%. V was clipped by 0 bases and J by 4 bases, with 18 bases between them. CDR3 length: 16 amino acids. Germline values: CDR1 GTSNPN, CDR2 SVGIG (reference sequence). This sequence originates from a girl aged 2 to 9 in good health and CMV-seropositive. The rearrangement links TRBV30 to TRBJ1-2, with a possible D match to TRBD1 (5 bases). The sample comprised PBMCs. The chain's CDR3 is CAWSVRYRQSPYGYTF. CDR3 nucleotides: TGTGCCTGGAGTGTACGCTATCGACAGTCGCCCTATGGCTACACCTTC.